The entry that follows covers one T cell receptor beta chain sequence. Its antigen is not identified. Trimming cost V 7 bases and J 8 bases, with 7 bases left between them. Germline V gene data show CDR1 as SGHRS and CDR2 as YFSETQ. This CDR3 has 10 amino acids. The PCR was carried out with 60 Vbeta primers and 13 Jbeta primers. Repertoires were generated with immunoSEQ multiplex PCR, while TCRdb's copy carries only in-frame clones and drops some. The repertoire has roughly 69,000 clones, approximately 70% of them found once; the top ten carry 13% to 15%. This sample is drawn from a study of cytomegalovirus exposure and HLA in healthy donors. The study's findings and limits: The study designated 150 or so TCR beta chains cytomegalovirus-associated. Follow-up analysis seemed to connect common viral pathogens with several of the most significant clusters identified.

The receptor was isolated from a male donor in good health and CMV-seropositive. Sequencing input: PBMCs. The chain recombines TRBV5-1 with TRBJ2-1; the D gene is possibly TRBD2 (6 bases). The CDR3 loop is CASGGDEQFF. The CDR3 coding sequence is TGCGCCAGCGGCGGGGATGAGCAGTTCTTC.